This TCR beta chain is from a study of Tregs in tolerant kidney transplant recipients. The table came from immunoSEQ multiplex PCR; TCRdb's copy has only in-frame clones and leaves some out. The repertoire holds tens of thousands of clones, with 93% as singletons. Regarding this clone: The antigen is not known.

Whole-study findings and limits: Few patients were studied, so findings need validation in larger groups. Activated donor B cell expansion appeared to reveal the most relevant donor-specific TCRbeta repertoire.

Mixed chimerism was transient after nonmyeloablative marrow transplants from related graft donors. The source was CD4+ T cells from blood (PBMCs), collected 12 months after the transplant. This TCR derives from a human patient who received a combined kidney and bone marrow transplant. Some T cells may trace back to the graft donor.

CDR3 DNA: TGTGCCAGCAGCTTGTACGGGACTGAGCAGTACTTC. Protein: CASSLYGTEQYF. V is TRBV5-4 and J is TRBJ2-7; perhaps TRBD2 as D (6 bases). Between the trimmed V and J ends, which lost 1 base and 7 bases, there was a span of 9 bases. The CDR3 is 12 amino acids. In germline, CDR1 is SGHNT, CDR2 YYREEE (reference sequence). Together with reference TRBV5-4 and TRBJ2-7, the CDR3 gives the full variable domain: ETGVTQSPTHLIKTRGQQVTLRCSSQSGHNTVSWYQQALGQGPQFIFQYYREEENGRGNFPPRFSGLQFPNYSSELNVNALELDDSALYLCASSLYGTEQYFGPGTRLTVT.